Below are 9 T cell receptor beta chains sequenced from a single sample in a study of T cells after yellow fever vaccination. Using its own MiXCR run on the 5' RACE reads, TCRdb lists one record per CDR3 protein. The sample shows 450,000 to 550,000 distinct CDR3 sequences, 19% of them seen only once. The material was PBMCs, obtained 15 days after the yellow fever booster vaccination. The source is a man aged 30-40 years who received the YFV17D yellow fever vaccine.

This clonotype was recorded a few times. The chain links TRBV7-2 to TRBJ1-2; D may be TRBD1 (5 bases). CDR3 size: 14 residues. Germline CDR1 SGHTA, CDR2 FQGNSA. With 2 bases removed from V and 8 bases from J, the gap between germline ends came to 15 bases. The CDR3 coding sequence is TGTGCCAGCAGCTTAACCAGGGTTGTACGAGGCTACACCTTC. Its protein product is CASSLTRVVRGYTF. Based on the CDR3 plus reference TRBV7-2 and TRBJ1-2, the full variable domain is GAGVSQSPSNKVTEKGKDVELRCDPISGHTALYWYRQSLGQGLEFLIYFQGNSAPDKSGLPSDRFSAERTGGSVSTLTIQRTQQEDSAVYLCASSLTRVVRGYTFGSGTRLTVV.

The chain couples TRBV13 to TRBJ1-4; D is unresolved. Germline V gene data show CDR1 as PRHDT and CDR2 as FYEKMQ (reference sequence). Trimming shortened V by 5 bases and J by 3 bases, and 16 bases separated the two germline ends. The CDR3 runs 16 residues. The CDR3 nucleotides are TGTGCCAGCAGCCTCGGGGAGATCGGGGCTAATGAAAAACTGTTTTTT. Protein sequence: CASSLGEIGANEKLFF.

The gene calls are TRBV19 and TRBJ2-3; D tentatively fits TRBD1 or TRBD2 (5 bases each). The germline CDR1 and CDR2 sequences are LNHDA and SQIVND (reference sequence). V lost 0 bases, J lost 2 bases, and 12 bases lay in between. The CDR3 is 16 amino acids. The CDR3 is CASSIDRGRNTDTQYF. The CDR3 DNA follows: TGTGCCAGTAGTATAGATCGGGGCAGAAACACAGATACGCAGTATTTT.

This chain connects TRBV13 to TRBJ2-1, with 8 bases lining up with TRBD1. The J segment lost 4 bases and the V segment lost 5 bases, leaving 10 bases of the junction unmatched. CDR3 length: 16 amino acids. Germline CDR1 is PRHDT and CDR2 is FYEKMQ (reference sequence). This CDR3 is CASSPPPGTGYNEQFF. DNA of the CDR3: TGTGCCAGCAGCCCACCTCCCGGGACAGGTTACAATGAGCAGTTCTTC. The whole variable domain, remainder taken from reference TRBV13 and TRBJ2-1, is AAGVIQSPRHLIKEKRETATLKCYPIPRHDTVYWYQQGPGQDPQFLISFYEKMQSDKGSIPDRFSAQQFSDYHSELNMSSLELGDSALYFCASSPPPGTGYNEQFFGPGTRLTVL.

The gene calls are TRBV11-3 and TRBJ2-1; no clear D. The V end lost 4 bases, the J end lost 6 bases, and 7 bases lay between the germline ends. This CDR3 contains 12 residues. Germline loops: CDR1 SGHNT, CDR2 YENEEA. CDR3 protein: CASSSESNEQFF. In nucleotides, the CDR3 is TGTGCCAGCAGCTCAGAATCCAATGAGCAGTTCTTC.

The V call is TRBV10-3, the J call TRBJ2-7, with 7 positions matching TRBD1. The CDR3 runs to 11 residues. Unmatched junction bases numbered 6, after V lost 10 bases and J lost 6 bases. Germline CDR1 ENHRY, CDR2 SYGVKD. The CDR3: CATGTASEQYF. Here the CDR3 DNA reads TGTGCCACGGGGACAGCCTCCGAGCAGTACTTC.

This clonotype was seen a handful of times. The rearrangement links TRBV3-1 to TRBJ2-3; 9 nucleotides agree with TRBD2. CDR3 length: 19 residues. Germline V CDR1 and CDR2: LGHDT, YNNKEL (reference sequence). V was clipped by 4 bases and J by 2 bases; unmatched bases: 16. This chain's CDR3 is CASSPSLAGAHKNTDTQYF. In nucleotides, the CDR3 is TGTGCCAGCAGCCCATCTTTAGCGGGAGCCCACAAGAACACAGATACGCAGTATTTT.

This clonotype showed up just once. The chain has TRBV7-3 and TRBJ2-1, with a tentative D call TRBD2 (5 bases). Germline lookup yields CDR1 SGHTA and CDR2 FQGTGA. The CDR3 is 14 amino acids. The V end was cut by 5 bases, the J end by 3 bases, with 11 bases between. CDR3 bases: TGTGCCAGCAGCAGGACTCCGGGCTACAATGAGCAGTTCTTC. Protein sequence: CASSRTPGYNEQFF.

In this sample, this clonotype turned up a few times. V and J are TRBV25-1 and TRBJ2-7; D ambiguous. The CDR3 covers 12 residues. Germline V CDR1 and CDR2: MGHDK, SYGVNS. The ends were cut back, 0 bases at V and 7 bases at J, with 7 bases in the middle. The CDR3 loop reads CASSEYLGEQYF. Here the CDR3 DNA reads TGTGCCAGCAGTGAATATCTGGGAGAGCAGTACTTC.